Shown below are 8 T cell receptor beta chains from a single sample sequenced in a study of blood T cell repertoires in COVID-19. TCRdb keeps only in-frame clones here, not all; method: immunoSEQ multiplex PCR. The data hold just under 30,000 clones, with 80% to 90% observed a single time. Sequences were obtained from peripheral blood. These receptors were taken from an older man with acute or convalescent COVID-19.

This clone appeared a single time. The chain links TRBV10-3 to TRBJ1-1; D remains ambiguous. The CDR3 totals 14 residues. Germline V gene data show CDR1 as ENHRY and CDR2 as SYGVKD. V lost 11 bases and J 4 bases, leaving 20 bases between the germline ends. The CDR3 sequence is CAVGGWGGGTEAFF. The CDR3 nucleotides are TGTGCCGTCGGCGGTTGGGGAGGAGGCACTGAAGCTTTCTTT.

The CDR3 DNA sequence: TGTGCCAGCAGCTTAGTAGCGGTGAATCAGCCCCAGCATTTT. Translation gives CASSLVAVNQPQHF. The chain has TRBV7-2 and TRBJ1-5; D remains unclear. Germline CDR1 SGHTA, CDR2 FQGNSA. V lost 1 base and J 4 bases, leaving 8 bases between the germline ends. This CDR3 spans 14 amino acids.

V is TRBV29-1 and J is TRBJ2-7; tentative D call: TRBD1 (6 bases). This CDR3 is 11 amino acids long. Germline lookup yields CDR1 SQVTM and CDR2 ANQGSEA. V lost 6 bases and J 6 bases, leaving 12 bases between the germline ends. CDR3 residues: CSVQGKGEQYF. The CDR3 bases are TGCAGCGTGCAGGGGAAGGGCGAGCAGTACTTC.

The chain joins TRBV6-5 to TRBJ1-5; tentatively, D is TRBD1 (6 bases). Germline CDR1 MNHEY, CDR2 SVGAGI. The CDR3 length is 15 residues. Trimming took 6 bases from V and 4 from J, leaving 16 bases between them. This CDR3 reads CASSLGGGNNQPQHF. The DNA for the CDR3 is TGTGCCAGCAGCCTGGGAGGGGGAAATAATCAGCCCCAGCATTTT.

The J gene is TRBJ1-5, the V gene TRBV30; 9 bases map to TRBD1. The CDR3 totals 14 residues. With 3 bases clipped from V and 4 bases from J, the junction kept 4 bases outside the gene matches. CDR1 is GTSNPN, CDR2 SVGIG, per germline (reference sequence). CDR3 protein: CAWRGQGRNQPQHF. For the CDR3, the DNA is TGTGCCTGGAGAGGACAGGGGCGGAATCAGCCCCAGCATTTT.

This chain uses TRBV2 with TRBJ2-2; maybe TRBD2 (6 bases). The CDR3 sequence is 14 residues long. Deletions cut 6 bases from V and 3 bases from J, with 11 bases between. Germline V CDR1 and CDR2: SNHLY, FYNNEI. Written as DNA, the CDR3 is TGTGCCAGCAGCGTCCAGCGGGACACCGGGGAGCTGTTTTTT. This gives the protein CASSVQRDTGELFF. Based on the CDR3 plus reference TRBV2 and TRBJ2-2, the full variable domain is EPEVTQTPSHQVTQMGQEVILRCVPISNHLYFYWYRQILGQKVEFLVSFYNNEISEKSEIFDDQFSVERPDGSNFTLKIRSTKLEDSAMYFCASSVQRDTGELFFGEGSRLTVL.

The chain combines TRBV27 with TRBJ1-2; D call uncertain. The CDR3 is 14 residues long. Germline CDR1 reads MNHEY; CDR2 reads SMNVEV (reference sequence). V lost 5 bases and J 4 bases, leaving 14 bases between the germline ends. The chain's CDR3 is CASSGRARGYGYTF. The CDR3 DNA sequence: TGTGCCAGCAGTGGGAGGGCCCGGGGCTATGGCTACACCTTC.

The V call is TRBV7-9, the J call TRBJ1-1; D perhaps matches TRBD1 (5 bases). The CDR3 sequence is 13 residues long. With 6 bases removed from V and 4 bases from J, the gap between germline ends came to 12 bases. The germline gives CDR1 SEHNR, CDR2 FQNEAQ (reference sequence). The CDR3 nucleotides read TGTGCCAGCAGTCTTGGGGCGGCCACTGAAGCTTTCTTT. Protein: CASSLGAATEAFF.